The 15 T cell receptor beta chains listed next were all sequenced from one sample in a study of blood T cell repertoires in COVID-19. Using immunoSEQ multiplex PCR, the repertoire was profiled, and TCRdb retains in-frame clones only, with some absent. The repertoire holds 97,000 or so clones, with over 70% as singletons. Source material: peripheral blood. These receptors originate from a man in his 60s with acute or convalescent COVID-19.

This chain connects TRBV6-5 to TRBJ1-5; 7 nucleotides agree with TRBD1. Germline values: CDR1 MNHEY, CDR2 SVGAGI. The CDR3 has 15 amino acids. J lost 5 bases, V lost 6 bases, and 10 bases had no gene match. CDR3 DNA sequence: TGTGCCAGCAGAATAGGGGGCTGGGGAGATCAGCCCCAGCATTTT. Translation: CASRIGGWGDQPQHF.

This rearrangement joins TRBV18 to TRBJ2-1, with 9 bases fitting TRBD2. Germline V lookup: CDR1 KGHSH, CDR2 LQKENI. Losses at the gene ends were 3 bases for V and 8 bases for J; bases not matched to a gene: 8. The CDR3 length is 15 residues. As DNA, the CDR3 is TGTGCCAGCTCACCGGCTAGTAGCGGGAGACATGAGCAGTTCTTC. It yields the protein CASSPASSGRHEQFF.

The CDR3 bases are TGTGCCAGCAGCCCGTCAACAGGGAGGGGTGCGGAGACCCAGTACTTC. Translation: CASSPSTGRGAETQYF. The J gene is TRBJ2-5, the V gene TRBV7-3, with D perhaps matching TRBD2 (7 bases). The V and J ends lost 5 bases and 5 bases respectively, with 21 bases between them. CDR1 is SGHTA and CDR2 is FQGTGA in the germline V gene. This CDR3 has 16 amino acids. Using reference TRBV7-3 and TRBJ2-5 for the parts outside the CDR3, the full variable domain is GAGVSQTPSNKVTEKGKYVELRCDPISGHTALYWYRQSLGQGPEFLIYFQGTGAADDSGLPNDRFFAVRPEGSVSTLKIQRTERGDSAVYLCASSPSTGRGAETQYFGPGTRLLVL.

This chain uses TRBV3-1 (or the pseudogene TRBV3-2) with TRBJ2-1; no clear D. V lost 0 bases and J lost 9, with 6 bases in between. The CDR3 extends over 12 amino acids. Germline assignment: CDR1 LGHDT and CDR2 YNNKEL (reference sequence). The CDR3 DNA is TGTGCCAGCAGCCAAGATATGAGTGAGCAGTTCTTC. Protein sequence: CASSQDMSEQFF.

The V and J genes are TRBV30 and TRBJ1-3; possible D gene TRBD1, 6 bases. Between the trimmed V and J ends, which lost 5 bases and 8 bases, there was a span of 10 bases. CDR1 and CDR2 (germline): GTSNPN, SVGIG (reference sequence). This CDR3 has 11 residues. In DNA, the CDR3 is TGTGCCTGGGGGGGGGCGTACACCATATATTTT. It is translated as CAWGGAYTIYF.

A few counts support this clone. J is TRBJ2-3 and V is TRBV13; no clear D gene. CDR3 length: 13 residues. From germline, CDR1 is PRHDT and CDR2 FYEKMQ (reference sequence). With 6 bases removed from V and 2 bases from J, the gap between germline ends came to 9 bases. The CDR3 coding sequence is TGTGCCAGCAGGATTCAGAACACAGATACGCAGTATTTT. It specifies CASRIQNTDTQYF.

This clone was seen a single time. CDR3 sequence reads: CASSPDREDEKLFF. The CDR3 coding sequence is TGTGCCAGCAGCCCTGACAGGGAGGATGAAAAACTGTTTTTT. This chain connects TRBV7-9 to TRBJ1-4; 7 bases are shared with TRBD1. The CDR3 spans 14 residues. V lost 5 bases to trimming and J lost 6 bases; unmatched junction nucleotides: 6. Germline V gene lookup returns CDR1 SEHNR and CDR2 FQNEAQ (reference sequence). The variable domain in full, completed from reference TRBV7-9 and TRBJ1-4, reads DTGVSQNPRHKITKRGQNVTFRCDPISEHNRLYWYRQTLGQGPEFLTYFQNEAQLEKSRLLSDRFSAERPKGSFSTLEIQRTEQGDSAMYLCASSPDREDEKLFFGSGTQLSVL.

V and J are TRBV24-1 and TRBJ1-5; D gene uncertain. V lost 6 bases and J lost 0, with 8 bases in between. Germline V gene data show CDR1 as KGHDR and CDR2 as SFDVKD. The CDR3 consists of 14 residues. The CDR3 sequence: CATSNGLSNQPQHF. CDR3 nucleotide sequence: TGTGCCACCAGTAATGGCCTTAGCAATCAGCCCCAGCATTTT.

The rearrangement joins TRBV19 to TRBJ1-5; no definite D call. This CDR3 contains 17 residues. Germline assignment: CDR1 LNHDA and CDR2 SQIVND (reference sequence). The V and J ends lost 3 bases and 0 bases respectively, with 15 bases between them. CDR3 sequence: CASSITRSVDSNQPQHF. The CDR3 DNA is TGTGCCAGTAGTATTACCCGAAGTGTAGATAGCAATCAGCCCCAGCATTTT. The full variable domain, rest sourced from reference TRBV19 and TRBJ1-5, is DGGITQSPKYLFRKEGQNVTLSCEQNLNHDAMYWYRQDPGQGLRLIYYSQIVNDFQKGDIAEGYSVSREKKESFPLTVTSAQKNPTAFYLCASSITRSVDSNQPQHFGDGTRLSIL.

This clone was recorded only once. The V gene is TRBV4-2, the J gene TRBJ2-3; 8 bases match TRBD2. The V gene end was trimmed by 1 base and the J gene end by 1 base; junction bases not matched to a gene: 4. CDR1 is LGHNA, CDR2 YNFKEQ, per germline. The CDR3 is made up of 16 amino acids. The DNA for the CDR3 is TGTGCCAGCAGCCAAGCCAAAGCGGGGGGCACAGATACGCAGTATTTT. As protein: CASSQAKAGGTDTQYF.

The chain joins TRBV9 to TRBJ1-1; D possibly corresponds to TRBD1 (5 bases). The CDR3 loop spans 12 amino acids. Per germline, CDR1 SGDLS and CDR2 YYNGEE. The V and J ends lost 6 bases and 6 bases respectively, with 12 bases between them. CDR3 region: CASKQEGSEAFF. The DNA for the CDR3 is TGTGCCAGCAAACAGGAGGGGTCTGAAGCTTTCTTT.

The chain links TRBV15 to TRBJ2-3, with 7 bases aligning to TRBD2. J was trimmed by 2 bases and V by 7 bases; bases with no gene match: 3. The CDR3 spans 13 residues. Germline V gives CDR1 LNHNV, CDR2 YYDKDF (reference sequence). The CDR3 loop reads CATKRDFTDTQYF. Written as DNA, the CDR3 is TGTGCCACCAAGCGGGACTTCACAGATACGCAGTATTTT. Drawing the rest from reference TRBV15 and TRBJ2-3, the complete variable domain is DAMVIQNPRYQVTQFGKPVTLSCSQTLNHNVMYWYQQKSSQAPKLLFHYYDKDFNNEADTPDNFQSRRPNTSFCFLDIRSPGLGDTAMYLCATKRDFTDTQYFGPGTRLTVL.

This clone was detected once. V is TRBV9 and J is TRBJ2-2, with 7 bases lining up with TRBD1. The CDR3 runs to 14 residues. From germline, CDR1 is SGDLS and CDR2 YYNGEE. V shed 0 bases, J shed 6 bases, and the junction held 2 bases outside the gene matches. The CDR3 sequence: CASSVGDRAGELFF. In DNA, the CDR3 is TGTGCCAGCAGCGTAGGCGACAGGGCCGGGGAGCTGTTTTTT. The whole variable domain, remainder taken from reference TRBV9 and TRBJ2-2, is DSGVTQTPKHLITATGQRVTLRCSPRSGDLSVYWYQQSLDQGLQFLIQYYNGEERAKGNILERFSAQQFPDLHSELNLSSLELGDSALYFCASSVGDRAGELFFGEGSRLTVL.

The chain recombines TRBV3-1 (or the pseudogene TRBV3-2) with TRBJ2-7; no definite D call. V lost 1 base and J lost 0, with 4 bases in between. CDR3 size: 13 residues. Germline-derived CDR1 and CDR2 are LGHDT and YNNKEL (reference sequence). The CDR3 loop is CASSQVSSYEQYF. The CDR3 bases are TGTGCCAGCAGCCAAGTCAGCTCCTACGAGCAGTACTTC.

The CDR3 loop is CASSSDSQRQPQHF. DNA for the CDR3: TGTGCCAGCAGCTCGGACAGCCAGCGGCAGCCCCAGCATTTT. The rearrangement uses TRBV7-2 and TRBJ1-5, with D possibly matching TRBD1 (6 bases). The CDR3 runs to 14 residues. The germline V and J ends were trimmed by 4 bases and 7 bases, with 14 bases remaining between them. CDR1 SGHTA and CDR2 FQGNSA come from the germline V gene.